This T cell receptor beta chain was captured by sequencing in a study of cytomegalovirus exposure and HLA in healthy donors. In its sample, this clone was seen a few times. The antigen remains unidentified. Points from the study as a whole: Accurate HLA-A and HLA-B prediction from TCR beta sequences was reported for most subjects.

The primer mix had 60 Vbeta and 13 Jbeta primers. TCRdb's copy holds only in-frame clones and misses some; the assay was immunoSEQ multiplex PCR. The data contain 130,000 to 150,000 clones, around 72% of them seen just once; the ten biggest clones take up roughly 1.3%. The sequence was obtained from a woman aged 40 to 50 in good health and CMV-seronegative. Source material: PBMCs.

CDR3 residues: CASSLSGAHISTGELFF. CDR3 coding DNA: TGTGCCAGCAGCTTGAGTGGGGCTCATATTAGCACCGGGGAGCTGTTTTTT. The chain has TRBV5-8 and TRBJ2-2; maybe TRBD1 (5 bases). V was cut by 1 base and J by 4 bases, with 17 bases left in between. There are 17 residues in the CDR3. The germline V gene encodes CDR1 SGHTS and CDR2 YDEGEE.